The T cell receptor beta chain described here comes from a study of identical twins. TCRdb re-called the 5' RACE reads through MiXCR, storing one row per CDR3 protein. The data show under 800,000 distinct CDR3 sequences, around 20% seen once. Germline assignment: CDR1 LGHNA and CDR2 YSLEER. The CDR3 runs to 17 residues. V gave up 0 bases and J gave up 1 base, with 10 bases separating them. These data also formed part of another study, on T cells expressing NK-cell markers.

Material: PBMCs. The clonotype comes from a woman aged 18-29 years in good health. The chain recombines TRBV4-3 with TRBJ2-6; D is undetermined. The CDR3 DNA is TGCGCCAGCAGCCAAGAAAGGCGAATATCTGGGGCCAACGTCCTGACTTTC. Amino acid sequence: CASSQERRISGANVLTF.